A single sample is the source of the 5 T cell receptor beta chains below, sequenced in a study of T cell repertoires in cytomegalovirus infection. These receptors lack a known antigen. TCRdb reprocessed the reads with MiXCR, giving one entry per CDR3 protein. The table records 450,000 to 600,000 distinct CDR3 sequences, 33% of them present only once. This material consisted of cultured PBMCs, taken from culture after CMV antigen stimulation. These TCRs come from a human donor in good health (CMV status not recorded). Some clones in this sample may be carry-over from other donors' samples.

This chain's CDR3 is CASSQGSNLRALNEKLFF. The CDR3 DNA reads as TGCGCCAGCAGCCAAGGGAGCAACCTCCGGGCTCTTAATGAAAAACTGTTTTTT. This chain joins TRBV4-3 and TRBJ1-4; D remains unclear. The V gene lost 1 base and the J gene lost 4 bases, with 19 bases spanning the gap. This CDR3 region has 18 residues. Germline lookup yields CDR1 LGHNA and CDR2 YSLEER.

CDR3 amino acids: CSGGLENEQFF. As DNA, the CDR3 is TGCAGCGGGGGACTAGAGAATGAGCAGTTCTTC. V is TRBV20-1 and J is TRBJ2-1; 8 bases line up with TRBD2. This CDR3 is 11 amino acids long. Per germline, CDR1 DFQATT and CDR2 SNEGSKA (reference sequence).

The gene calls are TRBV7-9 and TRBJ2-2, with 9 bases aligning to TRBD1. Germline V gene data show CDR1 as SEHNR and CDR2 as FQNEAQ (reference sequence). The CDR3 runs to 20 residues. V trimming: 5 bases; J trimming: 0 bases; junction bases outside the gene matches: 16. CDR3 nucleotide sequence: TGTGCCAGCAGCCTGAGTGGTACAGGGGGCAAGGTAGCGAACACCGGGGAGCTGTTTTTT. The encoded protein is CASSLSGTGGKVANTGELFF. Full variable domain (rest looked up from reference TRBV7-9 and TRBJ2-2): DTGVSQNPRHKITKRGQNVTFRCDPISEHNRLYWYRQTLGQGPEFLTYFQNEAQLEKSRLLSDRFSAERPKGSFSTLEIQRTEQGDSAMYLCASSLSGTGGKVANTGELFFGEGSRLTVL.

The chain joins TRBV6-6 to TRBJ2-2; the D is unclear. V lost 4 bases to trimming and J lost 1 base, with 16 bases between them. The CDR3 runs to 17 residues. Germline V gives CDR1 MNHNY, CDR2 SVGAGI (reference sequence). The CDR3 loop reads CASSSDVAVMNTGELFF. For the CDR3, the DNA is TGTGCCAGCAGTTCCGATGTGGCGGTAATGAACACCGGGGAGCTGTTTTTT.

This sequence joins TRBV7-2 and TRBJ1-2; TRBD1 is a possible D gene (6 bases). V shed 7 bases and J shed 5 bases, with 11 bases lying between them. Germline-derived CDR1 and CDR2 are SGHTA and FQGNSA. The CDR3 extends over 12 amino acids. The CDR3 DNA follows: TGTGCCAGCACCCGACAGGCATATGGCTACACCTTC. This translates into CASTRQAYGYTF.